This T cell receptor beta chain was obtained from a study of glioma-infiltrating T cells. TCR alpha and beta CDR3 regions were amplified from RNA using iRepertoire nested multiplex PCR. One-step reverse transcription and amplification started from approximately 100-400 ng of tissue mRNA or PBMC total RNA. TCRdb re-derived calls from the multiplex PCR reads in MiXCR, one entry per CDR3 protein. The sample includes roughly 120,000 distinct CDR3 sequences, roughly 24% of them seen just once. Study observations and caveats: Tissue and blood shared very few CDR3 sequences. Above-expected tissue-blood divergence occurred in all gliomas, most in low-grade ones.

This clonotype showed up many times. Its antigen is unknown. The source is a human donor with low-grade glioma or glioblastoma, undergoing nonglioma brain surgery, or in good health (not recorded which). Material for sequencing was glioma tissue, nonneoplastic brain tissue, or PBMCs (not recorded which).

The CDR3 DNA reads as TGTGCCAGCAGTCGTAGACAGACGTACCAAGAGACCCAGTACTTC. It specifies CASSRRQTYQETQYF. The chain carries TRBV2 and TRBJ2-5; a weak D match, TRBD1 (5 bases). CDR1 is SNHLY, CDR2 FYNNEI, per germline. V lost 5 bases and J lost 0, with 13 bases in between. The CDR3 runs 15 residues.